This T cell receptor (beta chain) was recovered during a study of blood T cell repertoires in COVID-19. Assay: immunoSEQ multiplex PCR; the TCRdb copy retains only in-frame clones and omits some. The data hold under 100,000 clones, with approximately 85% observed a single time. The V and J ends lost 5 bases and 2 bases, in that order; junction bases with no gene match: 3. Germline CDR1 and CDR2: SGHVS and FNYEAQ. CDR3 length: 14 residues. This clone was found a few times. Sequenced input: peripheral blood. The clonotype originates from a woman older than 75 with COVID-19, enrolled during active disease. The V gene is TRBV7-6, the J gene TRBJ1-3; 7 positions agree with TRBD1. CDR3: CASSPGTAGNTIYF. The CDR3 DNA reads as TGTGCCAGCAGCCCAGGGACAGCTGGAAACACCATATATTTT.